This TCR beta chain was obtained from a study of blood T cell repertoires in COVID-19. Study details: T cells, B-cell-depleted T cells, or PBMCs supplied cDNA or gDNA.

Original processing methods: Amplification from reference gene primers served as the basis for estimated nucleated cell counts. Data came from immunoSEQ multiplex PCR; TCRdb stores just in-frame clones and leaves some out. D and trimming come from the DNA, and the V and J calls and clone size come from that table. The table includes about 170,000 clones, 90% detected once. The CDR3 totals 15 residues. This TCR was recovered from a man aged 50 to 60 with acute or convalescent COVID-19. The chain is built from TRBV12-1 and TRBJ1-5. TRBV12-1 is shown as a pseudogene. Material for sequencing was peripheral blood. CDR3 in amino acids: CASSGGGRGNQPQHF. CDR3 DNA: TGTGCCAGCAGTGGGGGGGGCCGGGGCAATCAGCCCCAGCATTTT.